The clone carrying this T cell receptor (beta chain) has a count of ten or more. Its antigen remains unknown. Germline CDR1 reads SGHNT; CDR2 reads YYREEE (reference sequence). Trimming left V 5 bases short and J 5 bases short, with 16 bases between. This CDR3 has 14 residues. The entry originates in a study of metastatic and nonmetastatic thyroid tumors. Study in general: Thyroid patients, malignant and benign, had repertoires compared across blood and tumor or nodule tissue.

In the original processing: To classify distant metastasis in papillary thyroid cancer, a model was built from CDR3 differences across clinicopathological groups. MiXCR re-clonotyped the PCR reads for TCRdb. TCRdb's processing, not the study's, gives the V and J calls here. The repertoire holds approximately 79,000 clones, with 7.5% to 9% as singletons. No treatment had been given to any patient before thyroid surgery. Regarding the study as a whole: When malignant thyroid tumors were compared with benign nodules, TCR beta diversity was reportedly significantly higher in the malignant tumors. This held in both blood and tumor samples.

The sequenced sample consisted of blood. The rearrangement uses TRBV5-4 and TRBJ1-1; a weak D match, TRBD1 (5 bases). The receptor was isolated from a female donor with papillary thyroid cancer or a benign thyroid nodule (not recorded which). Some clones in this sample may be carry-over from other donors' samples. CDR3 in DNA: TGTGCCAGCAGTCCCGGGGACGGCGGAACTGAAGCTTTCTTT. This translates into CASSPGDGGTEAFF.